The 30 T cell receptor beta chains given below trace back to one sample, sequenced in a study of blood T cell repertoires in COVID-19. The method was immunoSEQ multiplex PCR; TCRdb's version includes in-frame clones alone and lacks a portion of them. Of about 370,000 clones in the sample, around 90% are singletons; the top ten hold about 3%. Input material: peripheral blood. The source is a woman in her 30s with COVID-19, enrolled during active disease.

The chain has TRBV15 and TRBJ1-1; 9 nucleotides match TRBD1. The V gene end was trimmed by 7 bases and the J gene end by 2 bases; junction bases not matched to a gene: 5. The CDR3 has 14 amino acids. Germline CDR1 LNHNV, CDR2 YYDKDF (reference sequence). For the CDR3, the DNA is TGTGCCACCACCCGGGACAGGGTTAACACTGAAGCTTTCTTT. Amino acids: CATTRDRVNTEAFF.

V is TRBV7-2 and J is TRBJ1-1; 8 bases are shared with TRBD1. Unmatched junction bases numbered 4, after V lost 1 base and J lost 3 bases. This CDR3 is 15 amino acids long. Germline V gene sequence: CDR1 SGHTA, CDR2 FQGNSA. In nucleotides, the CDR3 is TGTGCCAGCAGCTTAGGTGACAGGGGCCACACTGAAGCTTTCTTT. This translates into CASSLGDRGHTEAFF.

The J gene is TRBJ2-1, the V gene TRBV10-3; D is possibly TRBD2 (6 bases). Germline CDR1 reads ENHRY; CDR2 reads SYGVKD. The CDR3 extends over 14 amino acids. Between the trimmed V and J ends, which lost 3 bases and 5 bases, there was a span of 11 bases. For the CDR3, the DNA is TGTGCCATCAGTGACCCGGGACTTCACAATGAGCAGTTCTTC. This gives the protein CAISDPGLHNEQFF.

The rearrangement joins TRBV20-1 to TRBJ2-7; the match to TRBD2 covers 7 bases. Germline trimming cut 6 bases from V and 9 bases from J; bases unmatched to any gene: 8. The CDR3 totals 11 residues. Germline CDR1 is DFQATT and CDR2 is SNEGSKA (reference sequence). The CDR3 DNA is TGCAGTGCGGATACGGGGGGTCGGCAGTACTTC. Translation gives CSADTGGRQYF.

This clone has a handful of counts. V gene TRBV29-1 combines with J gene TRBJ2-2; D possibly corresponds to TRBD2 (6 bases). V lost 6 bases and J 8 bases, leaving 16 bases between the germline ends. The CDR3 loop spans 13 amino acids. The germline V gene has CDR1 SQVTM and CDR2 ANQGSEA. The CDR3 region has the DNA TGCAGCGTCCGAAGCGGGTTATCGGGGGAGCTGTTTTTT. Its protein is CSVRSGLSGELFF.

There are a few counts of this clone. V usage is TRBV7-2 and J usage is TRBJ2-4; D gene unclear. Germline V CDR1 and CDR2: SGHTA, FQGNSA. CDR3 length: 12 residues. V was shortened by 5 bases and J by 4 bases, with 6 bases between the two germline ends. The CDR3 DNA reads TGTGCCAGCAGCACCAGTAAAAACATTCAGTACTTC. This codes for CASSTSKNIQYF.

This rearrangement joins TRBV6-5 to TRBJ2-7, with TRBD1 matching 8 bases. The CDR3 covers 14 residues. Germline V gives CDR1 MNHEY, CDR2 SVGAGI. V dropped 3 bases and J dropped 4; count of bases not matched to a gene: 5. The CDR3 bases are TGTGCCAGCAGTTATAACCAGGGGGCTTACGAGCAGTACTTC. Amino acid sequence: CASSYNQGAYEQYF.

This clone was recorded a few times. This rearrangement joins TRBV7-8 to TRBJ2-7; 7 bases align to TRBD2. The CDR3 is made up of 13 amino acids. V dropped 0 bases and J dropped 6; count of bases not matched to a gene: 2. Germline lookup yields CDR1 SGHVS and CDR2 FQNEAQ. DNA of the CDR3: TGTGCCAGCAGCTTAGCGGGAGGGAGCGAGCAGTACGTC. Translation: CASSLAGGSEQYV.

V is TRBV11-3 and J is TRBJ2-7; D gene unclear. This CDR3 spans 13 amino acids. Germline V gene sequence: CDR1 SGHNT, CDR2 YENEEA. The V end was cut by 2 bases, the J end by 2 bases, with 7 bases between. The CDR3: CASSLTATYEQYV. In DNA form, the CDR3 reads TGTGCCAGCAGCTTAACAGCAACCTACGAGCAGTACGTC.

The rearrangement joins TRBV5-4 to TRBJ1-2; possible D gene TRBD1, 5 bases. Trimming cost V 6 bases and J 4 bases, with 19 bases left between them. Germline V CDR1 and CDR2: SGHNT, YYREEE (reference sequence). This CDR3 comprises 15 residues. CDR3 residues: CASTLGGREGYGYTF. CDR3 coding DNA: TGTGCCAGCACCTTAGGTGGCAGGGAGGGCTATGGCTACACCTTC.

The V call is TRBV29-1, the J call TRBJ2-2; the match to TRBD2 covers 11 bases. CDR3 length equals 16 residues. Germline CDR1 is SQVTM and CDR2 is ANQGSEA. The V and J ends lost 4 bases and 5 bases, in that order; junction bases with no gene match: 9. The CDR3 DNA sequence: TGCAGCGTTGCGGGACTAGCGGCCCGCGGGACCGGGGAGCTGTTTTTT. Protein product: CSVAGLAARGTGELFF.

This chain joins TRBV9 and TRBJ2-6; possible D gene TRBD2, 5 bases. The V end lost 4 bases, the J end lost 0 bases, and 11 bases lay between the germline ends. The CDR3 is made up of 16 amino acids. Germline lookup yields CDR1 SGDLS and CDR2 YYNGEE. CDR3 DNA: TGTGCCAGCAGCAGCGGACGGCCCTCTGGGGCCAACGTCCTGACTTTC. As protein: CASSSGRPSGANVLTF.

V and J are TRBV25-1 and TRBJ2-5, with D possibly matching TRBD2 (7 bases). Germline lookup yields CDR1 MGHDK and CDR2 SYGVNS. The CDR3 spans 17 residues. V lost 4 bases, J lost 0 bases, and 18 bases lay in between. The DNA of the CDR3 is TGTGCCAGCAGTGGATTACAGGCGGGGGCTAACCAAGAGACCCAGTACTTC. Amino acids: CASSGLQAGANQETQYF.

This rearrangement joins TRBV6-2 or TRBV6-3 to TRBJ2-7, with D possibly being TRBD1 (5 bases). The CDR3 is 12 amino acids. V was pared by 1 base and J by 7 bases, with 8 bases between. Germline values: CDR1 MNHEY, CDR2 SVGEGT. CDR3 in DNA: TGTGCCAGCAGTTACTACTCAGGGGAGCAGTACGTC. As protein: CASSYYSGEQYV.

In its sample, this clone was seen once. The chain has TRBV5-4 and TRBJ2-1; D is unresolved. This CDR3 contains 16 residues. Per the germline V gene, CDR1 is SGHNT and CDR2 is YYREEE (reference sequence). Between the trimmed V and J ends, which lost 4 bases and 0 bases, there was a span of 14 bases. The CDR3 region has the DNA TGTGCCAGCAGCCCCGATGAACAGATCTCCTACAATGAGCAGTTCTTC. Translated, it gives CASSPDEQISYNEQFF.

The CDR3 DNA sequence: TGTGCCAGCAGTGAGCCGAAAACAGGGTTCGGTGGCTACACCTTC. It encodes CASSEPKTGFGGYTF. The gene calls are TRBV28 and TRBJ1-2, with D possibly TRBD1 on 6 matching bases. The germline CDR1 and CDR2 sequences are MDHEN and SYDVKM. The CDR3 length is 15 residues. Trimming removed 5 bases from V and 7 bases from J, with 20 bases in between.

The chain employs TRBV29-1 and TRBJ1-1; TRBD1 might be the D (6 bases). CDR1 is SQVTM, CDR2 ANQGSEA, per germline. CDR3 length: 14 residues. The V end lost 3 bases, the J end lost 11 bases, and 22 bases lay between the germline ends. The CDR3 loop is CSVDFLDSRFGAFF. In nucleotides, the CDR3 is TGCAGCGTTGACTTCTTGGACAGCCGCTTTGGGGCTTTCTTT.

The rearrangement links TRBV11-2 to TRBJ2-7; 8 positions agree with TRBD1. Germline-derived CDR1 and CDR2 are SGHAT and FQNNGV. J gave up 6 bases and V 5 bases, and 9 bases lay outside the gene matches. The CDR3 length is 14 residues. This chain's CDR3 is CASSQQGVNLEQYF. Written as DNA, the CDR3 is TGTGCCAGCAGCCAACAGGGGGTAAATCTCGAGCAGTACTTC.

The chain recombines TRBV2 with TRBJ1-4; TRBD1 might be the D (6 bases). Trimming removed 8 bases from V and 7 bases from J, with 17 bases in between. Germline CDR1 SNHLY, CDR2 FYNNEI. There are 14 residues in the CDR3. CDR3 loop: CASSGQSGGEKLFF. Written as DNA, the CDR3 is TGTGCCAGCTCCGGACAGTCGGGGGGTGAAAAACTGTTTTTT.

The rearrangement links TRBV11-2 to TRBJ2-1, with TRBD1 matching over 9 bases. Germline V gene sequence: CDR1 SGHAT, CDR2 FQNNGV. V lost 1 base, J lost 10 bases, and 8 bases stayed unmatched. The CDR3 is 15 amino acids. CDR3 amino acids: CASSLVGQGSEEQFF. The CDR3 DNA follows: TGTGCCAGCAGCTTAGTGGGACAGGGATCGGAGGAGCAGTTCTTC. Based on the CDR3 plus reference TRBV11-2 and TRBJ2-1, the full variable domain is EAGVAQSPRYKIIEKRQSVAFWCNPISGHATLYWYQQILGQGPKLLIQFQNNGVVDDSQLPKDRFSAERLKGVDSTLKIQPAKLEDSAVYLCASSLVGQGSEEQFFGPGTRLTVL.

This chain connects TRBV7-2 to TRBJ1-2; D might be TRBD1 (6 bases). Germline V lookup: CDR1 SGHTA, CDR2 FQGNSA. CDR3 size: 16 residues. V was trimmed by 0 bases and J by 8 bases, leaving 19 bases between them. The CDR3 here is CASSLAPSTGPGGYTF. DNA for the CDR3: TGTGCCAGCAGCTTAGCCCCCTCGACAGGCCCGGGGGGCTACACCTTC.

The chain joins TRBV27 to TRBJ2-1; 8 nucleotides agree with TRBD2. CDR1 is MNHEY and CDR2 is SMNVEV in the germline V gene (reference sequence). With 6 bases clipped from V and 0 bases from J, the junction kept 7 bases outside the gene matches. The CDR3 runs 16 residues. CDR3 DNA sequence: TGTGCCAGCAGCACGGGAGGGGCGAGCTCCTACAATGAGCAGTTCTTC. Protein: CASSTGGASSYNEQFF.

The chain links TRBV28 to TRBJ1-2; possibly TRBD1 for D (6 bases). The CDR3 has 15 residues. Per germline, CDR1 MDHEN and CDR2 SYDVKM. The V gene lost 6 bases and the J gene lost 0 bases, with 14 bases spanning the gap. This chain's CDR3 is CASSSPAGANYGYTF. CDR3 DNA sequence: TGTGCCAGCAGCTCCCCCGCAGGGGCTAACTATGGCTACACCTTC.

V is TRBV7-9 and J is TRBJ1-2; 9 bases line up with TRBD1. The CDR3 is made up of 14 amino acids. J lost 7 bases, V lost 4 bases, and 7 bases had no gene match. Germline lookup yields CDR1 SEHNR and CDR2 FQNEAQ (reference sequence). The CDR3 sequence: CASSSFGQGTGYTF. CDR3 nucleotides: TGTGCCAGCAGCTCCTTTGGACAGGGGACTGGCTACACCTTC.

The CDR3, as DNA: TGTGCCATCAGTGACAGGGAAGAGACCCAGTACTTC. Translating gives CAISDREETQYF. The gene calls are TRBV10-3 and TRBJ2-5, with D maybe TRBD1 (5 bases). Trimming cost V 3 bases and J 3 bases, with 5 bases left between them. CDR1 ENHRY and CDR2 SYGVKD come from the germline V gene. CDR3 length equals 12 residues.

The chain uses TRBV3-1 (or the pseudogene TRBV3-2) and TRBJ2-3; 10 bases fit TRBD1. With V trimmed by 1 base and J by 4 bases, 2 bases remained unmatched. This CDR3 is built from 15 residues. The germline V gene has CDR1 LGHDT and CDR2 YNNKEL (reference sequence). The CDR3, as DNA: TGTGCCAGCAGCCAAGGGACAGGGGGTGCAGATACGCAGTATTTT. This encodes CASSQGTGGADTQYF.

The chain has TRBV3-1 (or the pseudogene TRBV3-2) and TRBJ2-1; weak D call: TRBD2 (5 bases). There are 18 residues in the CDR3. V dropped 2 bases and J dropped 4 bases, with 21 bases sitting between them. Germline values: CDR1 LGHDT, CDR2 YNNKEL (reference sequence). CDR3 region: CASSQILRVASGYNEQFF. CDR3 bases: TGTGCCAGCAGCCAAATTTTGAGAGTGGCGTCGGGATACAATGAGCAGTTCTTC.

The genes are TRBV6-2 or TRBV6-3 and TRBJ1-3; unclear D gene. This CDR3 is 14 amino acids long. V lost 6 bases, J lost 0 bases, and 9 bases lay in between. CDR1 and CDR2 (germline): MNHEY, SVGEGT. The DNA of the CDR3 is TGTGCCAGCAGCCTATCTACCTCTGGAAACACCATATATTTT. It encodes CASSLSTSGNTIYF.

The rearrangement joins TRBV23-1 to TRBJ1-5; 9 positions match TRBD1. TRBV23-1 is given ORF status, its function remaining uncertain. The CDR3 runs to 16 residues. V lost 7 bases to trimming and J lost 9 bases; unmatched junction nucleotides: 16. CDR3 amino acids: CASTPPKDRGCLPQHF. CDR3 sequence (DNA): TGCGCCAGCACACCACCGAAGGACAGGGGCTGTCTGCCCCAGCATTTT.

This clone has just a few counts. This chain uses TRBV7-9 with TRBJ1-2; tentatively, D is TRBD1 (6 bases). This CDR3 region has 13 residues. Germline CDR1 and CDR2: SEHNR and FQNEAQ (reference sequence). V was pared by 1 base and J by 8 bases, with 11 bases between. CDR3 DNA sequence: TGTGCCAGCAGCTTAGAACAGGGTAGGGGCTACACCTTC. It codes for CASSLEQGRGYTF.